The sequence of this T cell receptor (beta chain) was determined in a study of T cell changes during pregnancy in multiple sclerosis. The germline CDR1 and CDR2 sequences are ENHRY and SYGVKD. The CDR3 extends over 15 amino acids. Germline trimming cut 0 bases from V and 11 bases from J; bases unmatched to any gene: 11. TCRdb's copy holds only in-frame clones and misses some; the assay was immunoSEQ multiplex PCR. The profile shows around 34,000 clones, 90% of them singletons. The receptor was derived from a female donor with multiple sclerosis, enrolled in a pregnancy study. The chain uses TRBV10-3 and TRBJ1-1; 8 bases map to TRBD1. Specimen: CD8+ T cells from peripheral blood mononuclear cells, collected before pregnancy. Here the CDR3 DNA reads TGTGCCATCAGTGAGTCGGGGGACAGGCGCACTCGGGCTTTCTTT. It translates to CAISESGDRRTRAFF.